This T cell receptor (beta chain) derives from a study of CD8 T cells in ankylosing spondylitis. General observations from the study: CD8+ disease-linked clones were present at relatively low frequencies in blood. Matched ankylosing spondylitis synovial fluid reportedly contained a significantly enriched population of disease-linked clones. A TCR beta motif of several highly homologous variants appeared characteristic of ankylosing spondylitis blood.

CDR1 is SQVTM and CDR2 is ANQGSEA in the germline V gene. The CDR3 consists of 15 residues. With V trimmed by 0 bases and J by 6 bases, 9 bases remained unmatched. This clonotype was detected many times. The antigen is unknown. The TCR beta libraries were generated through quantitative 5'-RACE incorporating molecular barcodes. TCRdb analysed the 5' RACE reads with MiXCR anew, one entry per CDR3 protein. The sample includes about 220,000 distinct CDR3 sequences, around 7.9% of them seen just once. The sequence derives from a male donor with ankylosing spondylitis. J is TRBJ2-5 and V is TRBV29-1, with 8 bases that match TRBD1. Sequenced material: blood, either unsorted or a sorted T cell fraction (not recorded which). CDR3 nucleotides: TGCAGCGTTGAAGATGGGCGGACAGGGTTGAAGACCCAGTACTTC. It yields the protein CSVEDGRTGLKTQYF. Combining the CDR3 with reference TRBV29-1 and TRBJ2-5 gives the whole variable domain SAVISQKPSRDICQRGTSLTIQCQVDSQVTMMFWYRQQPGQSLTLIATANQGSEATYESGFVIDKFPISRPNLTFSTLTVSNMSPEDSSIYLCSVEDGRTGLKTQYFGPGTRLLVL.